This TCR beta chain is from a study of T-cell reconstitution after alpha-beta-depleted transplantation in children. J gave up 2 bases and V 6 bases, and 6 bases lay outside the gene matches. The CDR3 contains 14 residues. The germline CDR1 and CDR2 sequences are DFQATT and SNEGSKA (reference sequence). Unique molecular identifiers were used to barcode this TCRbeta library. One entry per CDR3 protein, called by TCRdb with MiXCR from the PCR reads. The sample yields about 230,000 distinct CDR3 sequences, approximately 9.7% seen once. The J gene is TRBJ2-2, the V gene TRBV20-1, with TRBD2 identical over 7 bases. The material sequenced was PBMCs from the stem cell graft donor, taken from the stem cell graft. The sequence was obtained from a human donor who donated a stem cell graft to a child with SCID. In DNA form, the CDR3 reads TGCAGTGCGGAGCGGGGTATTAACACCGGGGAGCTGTTTTTT. It encodes CSAERGINTGELFF.